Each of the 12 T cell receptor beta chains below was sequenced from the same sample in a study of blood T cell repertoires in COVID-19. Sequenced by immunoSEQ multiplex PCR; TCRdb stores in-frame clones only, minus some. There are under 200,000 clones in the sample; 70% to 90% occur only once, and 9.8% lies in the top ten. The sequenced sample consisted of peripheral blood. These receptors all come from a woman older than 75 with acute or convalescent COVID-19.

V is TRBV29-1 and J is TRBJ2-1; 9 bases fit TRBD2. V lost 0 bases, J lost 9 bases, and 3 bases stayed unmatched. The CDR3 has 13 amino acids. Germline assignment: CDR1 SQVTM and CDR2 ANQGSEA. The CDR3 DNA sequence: TGCAGCGTTGAAGAGAATAGCGGGAGTGAGCAGTTCTTC. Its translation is CSVEENSGSEQFF.

For the CDR3, the DNA is TGTGCCAGCAGACTGCAGGGGGTTGGAGAAAAACTGTTTTTT. Translation: CASRLQGVGEKLFF. The rearrangement joins TRBV27 to TRBJ1-4; the match to TRBD1 covers 7 bases. There are 14 residues in the CDR3. The V gene end was trimmed by 6 bases and the J gene end by 8 bases; junction bases not matched to a gene: 9. Per the germline V gene, CDR1 is MNHEY and CDR2 is SMNVEV (reference sequence).

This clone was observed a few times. CDR3 region: CASSLSEGYEQYF. The CDR3 nucleotides are TGTGCCAGCAGTTTATCGGAGGGCTACGAGCAGTACTTC. The chain uses TRBV27 and TRBJ2-7; D is possibly TRBD2 (6 bases). The CDR3 extends over 13 amino acids. Germline V CDR1 and CDR2: MNHEY, SMNVEV (reference sequence). With 0 bases removed from V and 3 bases from J, the gap between germline ends came to 6 bases.

This CDR3 is CASSLAWGGHFMNTEAFF. The CDR3 DNA follows: TGCGCCAGCAGCTTGGCCTGGGGGGGCCACTTCATGAACACTGAAGCTTTCTTT. This chain joins TRBV5-1 and TRBJ1-1; D may be TRBD1 (6 bases). V lost 0 bases and J lost 0, with 18 bases in between. The CDR3 totals 18 residues. Germline V lookup: CDR1 SGHRS, CDR2 YFSETQ.

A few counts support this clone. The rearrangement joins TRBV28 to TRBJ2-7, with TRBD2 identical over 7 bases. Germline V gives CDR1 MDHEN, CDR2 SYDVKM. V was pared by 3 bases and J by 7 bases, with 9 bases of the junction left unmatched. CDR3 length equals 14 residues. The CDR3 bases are TGTGCCAGCAGTTTGGTGGGAGGGCCGGGGGAGCAGTACTTC. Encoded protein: CASSLVGGPGEQYF.

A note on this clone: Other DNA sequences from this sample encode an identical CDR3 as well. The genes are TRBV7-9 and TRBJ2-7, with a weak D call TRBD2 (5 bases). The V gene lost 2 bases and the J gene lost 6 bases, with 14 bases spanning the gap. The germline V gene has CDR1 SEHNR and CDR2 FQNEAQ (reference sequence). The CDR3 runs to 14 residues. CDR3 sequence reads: CASSLTGSGSEQYF. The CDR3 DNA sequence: TGTGCCAGCAGCTTAACGGGATCAGGCTCCGAGCAGTACTTC.

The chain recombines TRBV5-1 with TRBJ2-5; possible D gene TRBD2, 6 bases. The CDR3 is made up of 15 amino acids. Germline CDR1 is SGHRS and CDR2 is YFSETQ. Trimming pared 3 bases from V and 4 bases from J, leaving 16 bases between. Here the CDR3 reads CASSSWTRRGETQYF. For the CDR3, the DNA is TGCGCCAGCAGCTCCTGGACAAGGAGGGGAGAGACCCAGTACTTC.

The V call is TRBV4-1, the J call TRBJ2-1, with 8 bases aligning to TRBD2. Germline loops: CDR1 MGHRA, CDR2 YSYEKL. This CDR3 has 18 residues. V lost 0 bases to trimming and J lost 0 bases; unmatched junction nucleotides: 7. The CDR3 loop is CASSQDRTSLSSYNEQFF. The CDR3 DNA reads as TGCGCCAGCAGCCAAGACCGGACTAGCCTCAGCTCCTACAATGAGCAGTTCTTC.

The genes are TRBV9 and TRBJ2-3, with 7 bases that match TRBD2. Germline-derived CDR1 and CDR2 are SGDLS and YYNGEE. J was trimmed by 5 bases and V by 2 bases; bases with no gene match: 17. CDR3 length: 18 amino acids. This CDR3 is CASSVGWGVGGTGDTQYF. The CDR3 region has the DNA TGTGCCAGCAGCGTGGGATGGGGAGTCGGGGGGACCGGAGATACGCAGTATTTT.

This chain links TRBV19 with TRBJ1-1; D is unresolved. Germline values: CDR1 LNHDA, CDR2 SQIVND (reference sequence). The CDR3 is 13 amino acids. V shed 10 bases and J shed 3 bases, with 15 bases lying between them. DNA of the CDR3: TGTGCCACCCGGACCGGGATATACACTGAAGCTTTCTTT. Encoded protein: CATRTGIYTEAFF.

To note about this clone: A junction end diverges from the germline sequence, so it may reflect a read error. CDR3 residues: CASSSPFRDSSYKQYF. DNA of the CDR3: TGTGCCAGCAGTTCCCCCTTCCGGGACAGTTCCTACAAGCAGTACTTC. The chain has TRBV27 and TRBJ2-7, with 7 bases fitting TRBD1. The CDR3 contains 16 residues. The germline gives CDR1 MNHEY, CDR2 SMNVEV (reference sequence).

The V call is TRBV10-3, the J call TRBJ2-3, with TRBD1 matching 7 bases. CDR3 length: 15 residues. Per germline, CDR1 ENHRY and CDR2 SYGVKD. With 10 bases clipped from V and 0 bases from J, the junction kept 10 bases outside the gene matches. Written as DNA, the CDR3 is TGTGCCACCGGGACAGAAAAGTCTAGCACAGATACGCAGTATTTT. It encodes CATGTEKSSTDTQYF.